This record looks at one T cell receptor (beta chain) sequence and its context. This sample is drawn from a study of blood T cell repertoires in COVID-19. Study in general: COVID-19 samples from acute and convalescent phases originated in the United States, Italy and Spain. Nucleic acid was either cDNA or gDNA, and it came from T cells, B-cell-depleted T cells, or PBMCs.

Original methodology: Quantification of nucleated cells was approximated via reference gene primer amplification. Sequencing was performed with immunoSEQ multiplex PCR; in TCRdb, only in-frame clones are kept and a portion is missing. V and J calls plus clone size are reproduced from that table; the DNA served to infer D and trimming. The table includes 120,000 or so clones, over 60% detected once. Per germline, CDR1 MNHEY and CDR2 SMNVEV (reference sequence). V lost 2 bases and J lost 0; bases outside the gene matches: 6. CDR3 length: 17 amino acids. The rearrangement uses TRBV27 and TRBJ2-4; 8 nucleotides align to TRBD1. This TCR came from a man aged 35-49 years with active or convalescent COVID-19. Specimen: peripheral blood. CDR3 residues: CASSLLGQGRAKNIQYF. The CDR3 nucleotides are TGTGCCAGCAGTTTACTAGGACAGGGACGAGCCAAAAACATTCAGTACTTC.